One sample yielded the 31 T cell receptor beta chains listed below, sequenced in a study of T cell changes during pregnancy in multiple sclerosis. Profiled with immunoSEQ multiplex PCR; TCRdb holds only in-frame clones, not every one. The data show 60,000 to 85,000 clones, approximately 90% seen once. The source was peripheral blood, collected in the second trimester of pregnancy. These receptors were obtained from a female donor in good health, enrolled as a control in a pregnancy study.

The chain has TRBV7-6 and TRBJ2-1; TRBD2 matches at 10 bases. Germline assignment: CDR1 SGHVS and CDR2 FNYEAQ. This CDR3 is 13 amino acids long. The V segment lost 8 bases and the J segment 6 bases; nucleotides outside the gene matches: 4. CDR3 protein: CASGLAGANEQFF. CDR3 coding DNA: TGTGCCAGCGGGCTAGCGGGAGCCAATGAGCAGTTCTTC.

V is TRBV6-5 and J is TRBJ2-7; 8 bases align to TRBD2. The CDR3 spans 14 residues. Germline V gene data show CDR1 as MNHEY and CDR2 as SVGAGI. V dropped 2 bases and J dropped 0; count of bases not matched to a gene: 0. Written as DNA, the CDR3 is TGTGCCAGCAGTTACGGGACTAGCTCCTACGAGCAGTACTTC. It specifies CASSYGTSSYEQYF.

J is TRBJ2-5 and V is TRBV19; D perhaps matches TRBD2 (6 bases). V was clipped by 3 bases and J by 4 bases, with 9 bases between them. Germline CDR1 and CDR2: LNHDA and SQIVND (reference sequence). The CDR3 is made up of 13 amino acids. The CDR3 bases are TGTGCCAGTAGTATGGGGGGTCTAGAGACCCAGTACTTC. Translated, it gives CASSMGGLETQYF.

The rearrangement uses TRBV30 and TRBJ2-7, with 10 positions matching TRBD1. There are 14 residues in the CDR3. V trimming: 0 bases; J trimming: 2 bases; junction bases outside the gene matches: 1. In germline, CDR1 is GTSNPN, CDR2 SVGIG (reference sequence). CDR3 residues: CAWSVGTGAYEQYF. In DNA, the CDR3 is TGTGCCTGGAGTGTAGGGACAGGGGCCTACGAGCAGTACTTC.

The genes are TRBV11-1 and TRBJ2-1, with TRBD1 matching over 7 bases. V was clipped by 5 bases and J by 11 bases; unmatched bases: 6. Germline V gene lookup returns CDR1 SGHAT and CDR2 FQDESV (reference sequence). The CDR3 is 12 residues long. For the CDR3, the DNA is TGTGCCAGCAGCCCCACAGGGGTAAAGCAGTTCTTC. Amino acid sequence: CASSPTGVKQFF.

This rearrangement joins TRBV7-8 to TRBJ2-5; D perhaps matches TRBD1 (5 bases). Trimming cost V 7 bases and J 0 bases, with 12 bases left between them. This CDR3 comprises 14 residues. Germline-derived CDR1 and CDR2 are SGHVS and FQNEAQ. The CDR3 coding sequence is TGTGCCAGCACCCTAGACAGCTACCAAGAGACCCAGTACTTC. Encoded protein: CASTLDSYQETQYF.

This sequence joins TRBV7-9 and TRBJ2-7; TRBD1 might be the D (5 bases). The CDR3 has 13 amino acids. Trimming left V 5 bases short and J 3 bases short, with 11 bases between. Germline CDR1 SEHNR, CDR2 FQNEAQ (reference sequence). CDR3 amino acids: CASSGTGVYEQYF. The CDR3 bases are TGTGCCAGCAGCGGTACAGGAGTCTACGAGCAGTACTTC.

The rearrangement joins TRBV12-5 to TRBJ2-3, with D tentatively TRBD1 (6 bases). V dropped 0 bases and J dropped 5 bases, with 6 bases sitting between them. CDR3 size: 13 residues. Germline assignment: CDR1 LGHNT and CDR2 FRNRAP. Written as DNA, the CDR3 is TGTGCTAGTGGTTTGGTAGGGGGAGATACGCAGTATTTT. This codes for CASGLVGGDTQYF.

This sequence joins TRBV18 and TRBJ2-3, with a possible D match to TRBD1 (6 bases). The germline V gene has CDR1 KGHSH and CDR2 LQKENI. This CDR3 spans 15 amino acids. Between the trimmed V and J ends, which lost 2 bases and 2 bases, there was a span of 11 bases. In DNA form, the CDR3 reads TGTGCCAGCTCACCAATCTCAGGGGACACAGATACGCAGTATTTT. Translated: CASSPISGDTDTQYF.

Details on this clone: One end of the junction fails to match germline, which may point to a read error. The genes are TRBV28 and TRBJ1-2; TRBD1 agrees at 9 bases. This CDR3 has 14 amino acids. Germline assignment: CDR1 MDHEN and CDR2 SYDVKM. CDR3 coding DNA: TGTGCCAGCACTTTACAGGGGGCCAACTATGGCTACACCTTC. Residues: CASTLQGANYGYTF.

The table lists this clone with a count of one. The genes are TRBV7-9 and TRBJ2-7; TRBD1 is a possible D gene (5 bases). There are 13 residues in the CDR3. The V and J ends lost 3 bases and 2 bases respectively, with 8 bases between them. Germline CDR1 reads SEHNR; CDR2 reads FQNEAQ (reference sequence). Here the CDR3 reads CASSFDSPYEQYF. As DNA, the CDR3 is TGTGCCAGCAGCTTTGACAGCCCCTACGAGCAGTACTTC.

The chain links TRBV28 to TRBJ2-7; no clear D gene. Germline V lookup: CDR1 MDHEN, CDR2 SYDVKM. V was cut by 0 bases and J by 3 bases, with 9 bases left in between. The CDR3 contains 14 residues. The CDR3 coding sequence is TGTGCCAGCAGTTTATGGACTCTCGACTACGAGCAGTACTTC. Protein sequence: CASSLWTLDYEQYF.

This rearrangement joins TRBV2 to TRBJ1-2; the D gene is possibly TRBD1 (5 bases). Germline V lookup: CDR1 SNHLY, CDR2 FYNNEI. The CDR3 is 15 residues long. The V gene lost 6 bases and the J gene lost 8 bases, with 22 bases spanning the gap. The CDR3 DNA reads as TGTGCCAGCAGACTTCCAGTCACCGGGACTCTGGGCTACACCTTC. Its translation is CASRLPVTGTLGYTF.

The chain uses TRBV7-9 and TRBJ2-1; perhaps TRBD1 as D (5 bases). This CDR3 is 15 amino acids long. V dropped 10 bases and J dropped 0 bases, with 16 bases sitting between them. CDR1 is SEHNR, CDR2 FQNEAQ, per germline (reference sequence). The CDR3 region has the DNA TGTGCCATTGACGACACAGGTTTCTCCTACAATGAGCAGTTCTTC. Its protein is CAIDDTGFSYNEQFF.

This chain links TRBV11-2 with TRBJ1-2; the match to TRBD1 covers 8 bases. Per germline, CDR1 SGHAT and CDR2 FQNNGV. The CDR3 runs 13 residues. The V and J ends lost 0 bases and 6 bases, in that order; junction bases with no gene match: 0. The CDR3 reads CASSLDRGHGYTF. Written as DNA, the CDR3 is TGTGCCAGCAGCTTAGACAGGGGGCATGGCTACACCTTC.

This clone has a single count. The chain employs TRBV4-1 and TRBJ2-2; D may be TRBD2 (6 bases). The V gene lost 6 bases and the J gene lost 2 bases, with 13 bases spanning the gap. The CDR3 length is 15 residues. CDR1 is MGHRA and CDR2 is YSYEKL in the germline V gene. The CDR3 spells CASSTGGPNTGELFF. The CDR3 nucleotides read TGCGCCAGCAGTACCGGAGGGCCAAACACCGGGGAGCTGTTTTTT.

This sequence joins TRBV25-1 and TRBJ2-5, with 7 bases lining up with TRBD1. CDR3 length equals 15 residues. Germline CDR1 reads MGHDK; CDR2 reads SYGVNS. Trimming cost V 3 bases and J 4 bases; bases outside gene matches: 8. The chain's CDR3 is CASSETGKNRETQYF. The CDR3 bases are TGTGCCAGCAGTGAGACAGGGAAGAATCGAGAGACCCAGTACTTC.

The rearrangement joins TRBV28 to TRBJ2-5, with unresolved D. V was pared by 4 bases and J by 1 base, with 13 bases between. The CDR3 sequence is 15 residues long. CDR1 and CDR2 from the germline V gene are MDHEN and SYDVKM. CDR3 protein: CASSSPLGGQETQYF. The CDR3 nucleotides are TGTGCCAGCAGTTCCCCCCTTGGCGGCCAAGAGACCCAGTACTTC.

This sequence joins TRBV9 and TRBJ2-1, with TRBD2 identical over 7 bases. CDR1 and CDR2 from the germline V gene are SGDLS and YYNGEE. The trim removed 5 bases at V and 1 base at J, leaving 6 bases unmatched. This CDR3 is built from 15 residues. CDR3 nucleotide sequence: TGTGCCAGCAGTGGCCGGGGGGATTCCTACAATGAGCAGTTCTTC. Protein: CASSGRGDSYNEQFF. The entire variable domain, with the rest obtained from reference TRBV9 and TRBJ2-1, is as follows: DSGVTQTPKHLITATGQRVTLRCSPRSGDLSVYWYQQSLDQGLQFLIQYYNGEERAKGNILERFSAQQFPDLHSELNLSSLELGDSALYFCASSGRGDSYNEQFFGPGTRLTVL.

The table lists this clone with a count of one. This chain joins TRBV5-4 and TRBJ1-2; D may be TRBD1 (5 bases). CDR1 and CDR2 from the germline V gene are SGHNT and YYREEE (reference sequence). The CDR3 is made up of 16 amino acids. Between the trimmed V and J ends, which lost 0 bases and 4 bases, there was a span of 16 bases. The CDR3 region has the DNA TGTGCCAGCAGCTTGGCCGGACACACGACGGGCTATGGCTACACCTTC. Encoded protein: CASSLAGHTTGYGYTF. The full variable domain, with the rest looked up from reference TRBV5-4 and TRBJ1-2, is ETGVTQSPTHLIKTRGQQVTLRCSSQSGHNTVSWYQQALGQGPQFIFQYYREEENGRGNFPPRFSGLQFPNYSSELNVNALELDDSALYLCASSLAGHTTGYGYTFGSGTRLTVV.

The chain carries TRBV6-5 and TRBJ2-2; 11 bases map to TRBD2. Germline assignment: CDR1 MNHEY and CDR2 SVGAGI. The CDR3 loop spans 15 amino acids. With 6 bases clipped from V and 6 bases from J, the junction kept 6 bases outside the gene matches. The CDR3 DNA reads as TGTGCCAGCAGCCTCACTAGCGGGAGAGCCGGGGAGCTGTTTTTT. This encodes CASSLTSGRAGELFF.

V usage is TRBV2 and J usage is TRBJ1-3, with 8 bases aligning to TRBD1. Germline lookup yields CDR1 SNHLY and CDR2 FYNNEI. V dropped 4 bases and J dropped 8; count of bases not matched to a gene: 4. CDR3 size: 13 residues. CDR3 protein: CASSVDRGDTIYF. The CDR3 nucleotides read TGTGCCAGCAGTGTCGACAGGGGAGACACCATATATTTT.

V gene TRBV9 combines with J gene TRBJ2-1, with a tentative D call TRBD2 (5 bases). The germline V and J ends were trimmed by 3 bases and 8 bases, with 15 bases remaining between them. Germline V gene data show CDR1 as SGDLS and CDR2 as YYNGEE. The CDR3 is 14 amino acids. The CDR3 region is CASSARGGIDEQFF. The DNA for the CDR3 is TGTGCCAGCAGCGCCCGAGGAGGTATAGATGAGCAGTTCTTC.

This clone was seen just once. The DNA of the CDR3 is TGTGCCAGCAGCTTAGTTCTAGCGGGAGGGAATGAGCAGTTCTTC. It codes for CASSLVLAGGNEQFF. The J gene is TRBJ2-1, the V gene TRBV7-6, with 12 bases identical to TRBD2. The V segment lost 1 base and the J segment 7 bases; nucleotides outside the gene matches: 2. Germline assignment: CDR1 SGHVS and CDR2 FNYEAQ. This CDR3 has 15 residues.

This chain connects TRBV7-2 to TRBJ2-1; 8 bases line up with TRBD2. The CDR3 sequence is 13 residues long. CDR1 is SGHTA and CDR2 is FQGNSA in the germline V gene. V gave up 4 bases and J gave up 6 bases; unmatched junction bases: 2. In nucleotides, the CDR3 is TGTGCCAGCAGCTCCCGGGAGGGCAATGAGCAGTTCTTC. Amino acid sequence: CASSSREGNEQFF.

This clone was seen a single time. The rearrangement uses TRBV14 and TRBJ2-2, with D unclear. The CDR3 has 13 residues. V gave up 2 bases and J gave up 3 bases, with 4 bases separating them. Germline V gene sequence: CDR1 SGHDN, CDR2 FVKESK. Written as DNA, the CDR3 is TGTGCCAGCAGCCAATTCTACACCGGGGAGCTGTTTTTT. This sequence encodes CASSQFYTGELFF.

V gene TRBV5-8 combines with J gene TRBJ1-5; perhaps TRBD1 as D (6 bases). V was trimmed by 4 bases and J by 1 base, leaving 15 bases between them. CDR3 size: 16 residues. In germline, CDR1 is SGHTS, CDR2 YDEGEE. The CDR3 nucleotides read TGTGCCAGCAGCCCTCGACAGGCCACGAGCAATCAGCCCCAGCATTTT. Translating gives CASSPRQATSNQPQHF.

The V and J genes are TRBV27 and TRBJ1-2; 10 bases are a match to TRBD1. V was clipped by 5 bases and J by 4 bases; unmatched bases: 10. This CDR3 spans 16 amino acids. Per the germline V gene, CDR1 is MNHEY and CDR2 is SMNVEV (reference sequence). The CDR3: CASSPSLTGGLYGYTF. Written as DNA, the CDR3 is TGTGCCAGCAGTCCCTCCCTGACAGGGGGCCTCTATGGCTACACCTTC.

This chain links TRBV7-9 with TRBJ2-7; D perhaps matches TRBD1 (6 bases). The CDR3 is made up of 13 amino acids. Trimming took 7 bases from V and 1 from J, leaving 11 bases between them. Germline CDR1 and CDR2: SEHNR and FQNEAQ (reference sequence). The CDR3 is CASIPRGSYEQYF. The CDR3 DNA follows: TGTGCCAGCATCCCCAGGGGATCCTACGAGCAGTACTTC.

The V gene is TRBV5-4, the J gene TRBJ2-1, with no clear D. This CDR3 is 15 amino acids long. CDR1 SGHNT and CDR2 YYREEE come from the germline V gene (reference sequence). Trimming stripped 1 base from V and 5 bases from J, with 13 bases between. The CDR3 nucleotides read TGTGCCAGCAGCTTGCCGGGTCTAGAGAACAATGAGCAGTTCTTC. Translating it yields CASSLPGLENNEQFF.

The chain couples TRBV2 to TRBJ2-5; tentatively, D is TRBD2 (5 bases). V was trimmed by 5 bases and J by 5 bases, leaving 18 bases between them. From germline, CDR1 is SNHLY and CDR2 FYNNEI. The CDR3 consists of 15 residues. CDR3 DNA: TGTGCCAGCAGTCCCCGACCACTAGTGGGGGAGACCCAGTACTTC. Amino acids: CASSPRPLVGETQYF.